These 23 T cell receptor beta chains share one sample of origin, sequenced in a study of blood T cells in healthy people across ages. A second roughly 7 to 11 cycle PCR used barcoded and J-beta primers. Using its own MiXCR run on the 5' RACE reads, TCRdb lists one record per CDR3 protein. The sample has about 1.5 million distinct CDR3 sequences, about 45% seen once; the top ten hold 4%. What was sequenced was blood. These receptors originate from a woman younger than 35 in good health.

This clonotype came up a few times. This CDR3 reads CASQDRGYEQYF. The CDR3 nucleotides are TGTGCCAGCCAGGACAGGGGGTACGAGCAGTACTTC. J is TRBJ2-7 and V is TRBV19, with TRBD1 matching over 10 bases. Germline V gene sequence: CDR1 LNHDA, CDR2 SQIVND (reference sequence). Losses at the gene ends were 9 bases for V and 4 bases for J; bases not matched to a gene: 3. CDR3 length equals 12 residues.

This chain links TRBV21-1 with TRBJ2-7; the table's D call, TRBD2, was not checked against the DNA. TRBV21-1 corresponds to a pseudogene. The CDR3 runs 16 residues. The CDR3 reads CASSKEGRSTGYEQYF. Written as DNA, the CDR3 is TGTGCCAGCAGCAAAGAGGGCCGTTCAACCGGGTACGAGCAGTACTTC.

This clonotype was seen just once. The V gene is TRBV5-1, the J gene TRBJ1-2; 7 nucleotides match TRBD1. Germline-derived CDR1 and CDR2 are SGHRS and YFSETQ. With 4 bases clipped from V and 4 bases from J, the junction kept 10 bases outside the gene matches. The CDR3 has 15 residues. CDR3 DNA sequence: TGCGCCAGCAGCCCCTCCGGGACAGAGGGCTATGGCTACACCTTC. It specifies CASSPSGTEGYGYTF. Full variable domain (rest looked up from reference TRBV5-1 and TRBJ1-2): KAGVTQTPRYLIKTRGQQVTLSCSPISGHRSVSWYQQTPGQGLQFLFEYFSETQRNKGNFPGRFSGRQFSNSRSEMNVSTLELGDSALYLCASSPSGTEGYGYTFGSGTRLTVV.

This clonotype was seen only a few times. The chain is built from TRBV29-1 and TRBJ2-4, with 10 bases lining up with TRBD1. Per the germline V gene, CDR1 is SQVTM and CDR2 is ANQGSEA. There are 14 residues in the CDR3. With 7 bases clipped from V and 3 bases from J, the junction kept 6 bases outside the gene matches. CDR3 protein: CSARQGAGKNIQYF. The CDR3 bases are TGCAGCGCTCGACAGGGGGCAGGCAAAAACATTCAGTACTTC.

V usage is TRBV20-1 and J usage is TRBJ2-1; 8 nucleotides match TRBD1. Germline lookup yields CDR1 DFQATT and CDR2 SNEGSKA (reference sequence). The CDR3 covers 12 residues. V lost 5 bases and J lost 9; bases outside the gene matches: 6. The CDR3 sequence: CSARTGILEQFF. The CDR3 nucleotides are TGCAGTGCTCGGACAGGGATCCTTGAGCAGTTCTTC.

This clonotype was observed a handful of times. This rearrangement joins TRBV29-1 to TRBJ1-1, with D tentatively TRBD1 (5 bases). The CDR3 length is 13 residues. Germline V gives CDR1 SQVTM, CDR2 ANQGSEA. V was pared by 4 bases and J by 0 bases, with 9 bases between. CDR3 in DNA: TGCAGCGTTGTGCGGACACTGAACACTGAAGCTTTCTTT. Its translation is CSVVRTLNTEAFF. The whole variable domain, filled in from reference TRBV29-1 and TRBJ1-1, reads SAVISQKPSRDICQRGTSLTIQCQVDSQVTMMFWYRQQPGQSLTLIATANQGSEATYESGFVIDKFPISRPNLTFSTLTVSNMSPEDSSIYLCSVVRTLNTEAFFGQGTRLTVV.

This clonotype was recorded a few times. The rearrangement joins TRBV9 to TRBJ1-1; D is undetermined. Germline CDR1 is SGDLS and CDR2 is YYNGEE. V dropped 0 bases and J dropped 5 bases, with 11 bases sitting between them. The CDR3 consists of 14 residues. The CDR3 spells CASSVVEGMTEAFF. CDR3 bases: TGTGCCAGCAGCGTAGTCGAAGGGATGACTGAAGCTTTCTTT.

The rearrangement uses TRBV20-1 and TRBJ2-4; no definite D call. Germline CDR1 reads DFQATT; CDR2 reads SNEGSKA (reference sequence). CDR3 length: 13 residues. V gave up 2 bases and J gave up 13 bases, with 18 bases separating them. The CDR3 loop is CSARKGIRGEQYF. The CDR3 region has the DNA TGCAGTGCTAGAAAAGGGATTAGAGGTGAGCAGTACTTC.

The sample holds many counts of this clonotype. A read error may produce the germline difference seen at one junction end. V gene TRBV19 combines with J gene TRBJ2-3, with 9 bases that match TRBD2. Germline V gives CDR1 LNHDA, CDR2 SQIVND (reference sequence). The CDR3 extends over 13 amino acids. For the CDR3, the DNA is TGCGCCAGCAGCCGGGGACTAGCTGATACGCAGTATTTT. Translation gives CASSRGLADTQYF.

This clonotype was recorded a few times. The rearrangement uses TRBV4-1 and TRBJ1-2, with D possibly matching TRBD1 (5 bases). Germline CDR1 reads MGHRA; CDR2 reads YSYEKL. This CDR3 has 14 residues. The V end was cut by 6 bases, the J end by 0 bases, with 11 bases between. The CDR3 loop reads CASRGGHSNYGYTF. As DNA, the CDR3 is TGCGCCAGCAGAGGAGGACACTCTAACTATGGCTACACCTTC.

The CDR3 DNA reads TGTGCCAGCAGTGATTCGGCGGGGGGGCTCGAGACCCAGTACTTC. Translating gives CASSDSAGGLETQYF. The chain is built from TRBV25-1 and TRBJ2-5; 9 nucleotides line up with TRBD2. The CDR3 is 15 amino acids. CDR1 is MGHDK, CDR2 SYGVNS, per germline. After removal of 3 bases from V and 5 bases from J, the junction contained 7 bases not matched to a gene. Together with reference TRBV25-1 and TRBJ2-5, the CDR3 gives the full variable domain: EADIYQTPRYLVIGTGKKITLECSQTMGHDKMYWYQQDPGMELHLIHYSYGVNSTEKGDLSSESTVSRIRTEHFPLTLESARPSHTSQYLCASSDSAGGLETQYFGPGTRLLVL.

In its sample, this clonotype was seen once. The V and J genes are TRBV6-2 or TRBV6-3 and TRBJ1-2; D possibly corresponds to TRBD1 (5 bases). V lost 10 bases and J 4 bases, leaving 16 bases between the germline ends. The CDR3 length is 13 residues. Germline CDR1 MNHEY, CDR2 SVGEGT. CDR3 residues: CATMTAGRYGYTF. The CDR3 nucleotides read TGTGCCACTATGACAGCAGGGCGCTATGGCTACACCTTC.

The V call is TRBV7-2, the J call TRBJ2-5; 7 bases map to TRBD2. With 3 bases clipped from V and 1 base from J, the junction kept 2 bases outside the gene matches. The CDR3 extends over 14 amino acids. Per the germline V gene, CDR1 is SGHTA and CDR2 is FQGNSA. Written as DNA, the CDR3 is TGTACCAGCAGCTTCCAGCGGGGCCAAGAGACCCAGTACTTC. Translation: CTSSFQRGQETQYF. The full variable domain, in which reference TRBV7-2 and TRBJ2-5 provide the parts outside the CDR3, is GAGVSQSPSNKVTEKGKDVELRCDPISGHTALYWYRQSLGQGLEFLIYFQGNSAPDKSGLPSDRFSAERTGGSVSTLTIQRTQQEDSAVYLCTSSFQRGQETQYFGPGTRLLVL.

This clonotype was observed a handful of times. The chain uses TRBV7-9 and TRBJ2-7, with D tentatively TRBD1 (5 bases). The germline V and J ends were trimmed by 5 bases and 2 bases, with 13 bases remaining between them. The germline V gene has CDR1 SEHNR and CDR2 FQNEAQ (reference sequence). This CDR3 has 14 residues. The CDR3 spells CASSPQGHAYEQYF. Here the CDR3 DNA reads TGTGCCAGCAGCCCCCAGGGTCACGCCTACGAGCAGTACTTC.

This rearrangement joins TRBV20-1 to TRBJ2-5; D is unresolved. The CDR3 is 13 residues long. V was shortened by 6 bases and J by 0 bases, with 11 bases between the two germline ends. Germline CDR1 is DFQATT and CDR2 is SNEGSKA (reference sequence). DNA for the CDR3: TGCAGTGCGGAGACTTGGGACCAAGAGACCCAGTACTTC. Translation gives CSAETWDQETQYF.

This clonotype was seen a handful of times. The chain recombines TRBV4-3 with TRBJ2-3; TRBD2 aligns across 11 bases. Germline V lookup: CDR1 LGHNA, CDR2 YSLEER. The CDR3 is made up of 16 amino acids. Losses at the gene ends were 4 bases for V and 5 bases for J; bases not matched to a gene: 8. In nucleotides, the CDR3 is TGCGCCAGCAGCCCACTAGCGGGGGAAGTCGGAGATACGCAGTATTTT. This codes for CASSPLAGEVGDTQYF.

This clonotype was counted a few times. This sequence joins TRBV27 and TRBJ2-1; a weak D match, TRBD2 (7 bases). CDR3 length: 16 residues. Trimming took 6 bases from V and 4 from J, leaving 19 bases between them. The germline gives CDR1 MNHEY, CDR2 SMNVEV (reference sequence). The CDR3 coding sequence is TGTGCCAGCAGAGGTGAAGGCGGGGGCCCATACAATGAGCAGTTCTTC. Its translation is CASRGEGGGPYNEQFF.

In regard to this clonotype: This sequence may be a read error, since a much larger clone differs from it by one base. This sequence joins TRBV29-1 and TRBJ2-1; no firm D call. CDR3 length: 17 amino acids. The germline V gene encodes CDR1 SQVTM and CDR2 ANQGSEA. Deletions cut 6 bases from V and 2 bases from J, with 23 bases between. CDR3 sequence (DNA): TGCAGCGTCCTAAGTCTCCTGGGAAAGCCAACCTACAATGAGCAGTTCTTC. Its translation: CSVLSLLGKPTYNEQFF.

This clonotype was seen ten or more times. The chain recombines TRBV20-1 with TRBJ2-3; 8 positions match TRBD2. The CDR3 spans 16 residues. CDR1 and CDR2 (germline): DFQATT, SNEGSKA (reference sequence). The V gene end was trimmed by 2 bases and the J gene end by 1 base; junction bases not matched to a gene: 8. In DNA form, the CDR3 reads TGCAGTGCTAGACCAAATTTAGCGGGGCGCACAGATACGCAGTATTTT. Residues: CSARPNLAGRTDTQYF.

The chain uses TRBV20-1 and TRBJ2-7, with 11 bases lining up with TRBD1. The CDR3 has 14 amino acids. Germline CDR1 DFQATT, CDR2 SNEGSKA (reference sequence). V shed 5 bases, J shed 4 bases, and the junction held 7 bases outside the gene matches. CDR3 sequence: CSARRTGGKYEQYF. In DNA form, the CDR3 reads TGCAGTGCTCGCCGGACAGGGGGCAAGTACGAGCAGTACTTC.

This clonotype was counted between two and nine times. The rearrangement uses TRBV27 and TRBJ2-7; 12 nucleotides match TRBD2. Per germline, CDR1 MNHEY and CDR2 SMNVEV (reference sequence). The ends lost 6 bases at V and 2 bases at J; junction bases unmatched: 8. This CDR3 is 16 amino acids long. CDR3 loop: CASRRSLAGGTYEQYF. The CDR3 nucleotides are TGTGCCAGCAGACGTTCCCTAGCGGGAGGGACCTACGAGCAGTACTTC.

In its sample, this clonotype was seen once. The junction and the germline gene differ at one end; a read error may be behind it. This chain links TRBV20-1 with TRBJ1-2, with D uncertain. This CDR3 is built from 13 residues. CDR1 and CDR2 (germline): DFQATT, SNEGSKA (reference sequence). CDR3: CSATATIIYGHTF. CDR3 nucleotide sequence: TGCAGTGCAACCGCGACAATTATTTATGGCCACACCTTC.

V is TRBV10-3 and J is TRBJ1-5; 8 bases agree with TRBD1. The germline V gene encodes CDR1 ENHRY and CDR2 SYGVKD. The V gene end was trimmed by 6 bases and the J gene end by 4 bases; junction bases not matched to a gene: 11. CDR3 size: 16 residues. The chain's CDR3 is CAISGGGNRGNQPQHF. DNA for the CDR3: TGTGCCATCAGCGGAGGAGGGAACAGGGGGAATCAGCCCCAGCATTTT.